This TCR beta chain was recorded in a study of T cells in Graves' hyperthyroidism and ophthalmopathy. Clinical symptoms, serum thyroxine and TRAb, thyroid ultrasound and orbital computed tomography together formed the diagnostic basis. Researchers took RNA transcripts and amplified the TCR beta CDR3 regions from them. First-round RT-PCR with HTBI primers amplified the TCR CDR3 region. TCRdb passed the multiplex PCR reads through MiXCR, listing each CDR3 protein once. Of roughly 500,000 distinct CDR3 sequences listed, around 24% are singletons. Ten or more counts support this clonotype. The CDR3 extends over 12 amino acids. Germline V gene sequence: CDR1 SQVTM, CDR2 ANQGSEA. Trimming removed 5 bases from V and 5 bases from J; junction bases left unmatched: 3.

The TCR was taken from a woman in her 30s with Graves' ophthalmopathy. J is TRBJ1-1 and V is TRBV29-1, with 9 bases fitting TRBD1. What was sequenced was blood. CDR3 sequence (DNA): TGCAGCGTTTTGACAGGGGGGACTGAAGCTTTCTTT. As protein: CSVLTGGTEAFF.